A single sample gave rise to the 6 T cell receptor beta chains below, sequenced in a study of cytomegalovirus exposure and HLA in healthy donors. PCR amplification relied on 60 Vbeta primers (plus 13 Jbeta primers). Some clones are missing from TCRdb's copy, which holds only in-frame ones; the method was immunoSEQ multiplex PCR. The sample lists about 120,000 clones, 70% to 80% seen once, with more than 10% in the top ten. Specimen: PBMCs. All receptors come from a woman between 35 and 50 years old in good health and CMV-seropositive.

This clone appeared once. This rearrangement joins TRBV10-3 to TRBJ1-3; tentative D call: TRBD1 (6 bases). Germline lookup yields CDR1 ENHRY and CDR2 SYGVKD. The CDR3 spans 13 residues. V was trimmed by 7 bases and J by 6 bases, leaving 13 bases between them. The CDR3 here is CAITQGTENTIYF. The DNA for the CDR3 is TGTGCCATCACCCAGGGGACCGAAAACACCATATATTTT.

The rearrangement joins TRBV21-1 to TRBJ2-7; TRBD1 is taken as the D call from the table, unchecked against the DNA. TRBV21-1 constitutes a pseudogene. The CDR3 is 18 residues long. The CDR3 reads CASSKEGGPGQGVNEQYF. The CDR3 DNA reads TGTGCCAGCAGCAAAGAGGGGGGACCGGGACAGGGGGTCAACGAGCAGTACTTC.

The chain combines TRBV18 with TRBJ2-3, with a possible D match to TRBD2 (6 bases). Per germline, CDR1 KGHSH and CDR2 LQKENI. The CDR3 sequence is 12 residues long. The ends were cut back, 6 bases at V and 9 bases at J, with 13 bases in the middle. As DNA, the CDR3 is TGTGCCAGCTCGGCGATAGGAGGGACGCAGTATTTT. It is translated as CASSAIGGTQYF.

The chain is built from TRBV6-6 and TRBJ1-2; D is perhaps TRBD1 (5 bases). Trimming pared 2 bases from V and 1 base from J, leaving 11 bases between. Germline CDR1 MNHNY, CDR2 SVGAGI (reference sequence). The CDR3 totals 15 residues. The CDR3 protein is CASSYAGGNNYGYTF. Written as DNA, the CDR3 is TGTGCCAGCAGTTACGCGGGGGGAAATAACTATGGCTACACCTTC.

This clone was observed a handful of times. V is TRBV6-1 and J is TRBJ1-1; D uncertain. Germline CDR1 MNHNS, CDR2 SASEGT. This CDR3 is built from 14 residues. The V and J ends lost 7 bases and 1 base respectively, with 13 bases between them. The CDR3 is CASKSMARNTEAFF. Here the CDR3 DNA reads TGTGCCAGCAAATCCATGGCCAGGAACACTGAAGCTTTCTTT.

The chain is built from TRBV6-1 and TRBJ1-2; tentatively, D is TRBD1 (5 bases). With 4 bases removed from V and 6 bases from J, the gap between germline ends came to 12 bases. The CDR3 covers 13 residues. Germline V lookup: CDR1 MNHNS, CDR2 SASEGT. This CDR3 is CASSARDPHGYTF. Here the CDR3 DNA reads TGTGCCAGCAGTGCCAGGGATCCCCATGGCTACACCTTC.